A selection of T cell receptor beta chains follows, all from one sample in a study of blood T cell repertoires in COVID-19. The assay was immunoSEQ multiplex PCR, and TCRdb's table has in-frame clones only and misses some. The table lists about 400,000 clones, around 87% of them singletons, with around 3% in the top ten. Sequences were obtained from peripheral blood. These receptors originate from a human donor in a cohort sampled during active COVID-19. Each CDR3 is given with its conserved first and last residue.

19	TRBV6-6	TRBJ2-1	CASSPSGTSGDSSYNEQFF
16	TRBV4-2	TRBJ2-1	CASSQAGLAPYNEQFF
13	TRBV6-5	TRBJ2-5	CASSRDREETQYF
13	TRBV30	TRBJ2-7	CAWTSGRADEQYF
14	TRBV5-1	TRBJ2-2	CASSPGGSTGELFF
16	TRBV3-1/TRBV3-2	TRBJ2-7	CASSQARAGGHYEQYF
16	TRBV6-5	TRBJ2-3	CASSSTSGRSTDTQYF
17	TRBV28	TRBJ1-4	CASSRLGGVEGRRKLFF
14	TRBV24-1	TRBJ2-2	CATSAGGAAGELFF
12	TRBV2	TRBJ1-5	CASSGNRQPQHF
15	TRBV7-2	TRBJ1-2	CASSLARTAPYGYTF
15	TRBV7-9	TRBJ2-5	CASSLYPGGQETQYF
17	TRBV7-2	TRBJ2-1	CATSLAAGGFRGNEQFF
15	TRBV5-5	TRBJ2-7	CASSLEHRGIYEQYF
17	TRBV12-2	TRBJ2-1	CASRSPRVSGIYNEQFF
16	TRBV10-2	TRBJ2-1	CASSRGLAGFYNEQFF
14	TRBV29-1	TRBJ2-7	CSVEVVAGAYEQYF
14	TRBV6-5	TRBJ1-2	CASLPLNAADGYTF
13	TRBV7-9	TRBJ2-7	CASSLPGSYEQYF
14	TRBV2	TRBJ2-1	CASSAPGLYNEQFF
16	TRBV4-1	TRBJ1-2	CASSQATDRGYYGYTF
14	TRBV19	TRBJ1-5	CASSIDLSNQPQHF
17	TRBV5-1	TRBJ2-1	CASSTGLAGVSYNEQFF